This T cell receptor (beta chain) originates from a study of regulatory T cells in long-lasting Graves disease. Time point defined: newly diagnosed GD, antithyroid drugs for less than 3 months. Researchers made the TCR library from RNA that was extracted from PBMCs. Patients were from an endocrinology department in Xi'an, China. Peripheral blood, nine milliliters of it, was drawn into EDTA tubes. This clonotype was found many times. Its target is not known. iRepertoire HTBI primers and Arm-PCR of CDR3 regions built TCR beta libraries. In the original analysis: Overall, samples carried 60 to 65 TRBV and about 15 TRBJ segments. TCRdb analysed the multiplex PCR reads with MiXCR anew, one entry per CDR3 protein. TCRdb, not the authors, supplied the V and J calls. This table has roughly 380,000 distinct CDR3 sequences, around 15% appearing once. CDR1 is DFQATT and CDR2 is SNEGSKA in the germline V gene (reference sequence). The CDR3 is 16 residues long. The V end was cut by 5 bases, the J end by 9 bases, with 26 bases between.

Study-level results: The TCR repertoire of persistent Graves' patients was less diverse than that of newly diagnosed ones.

Sequencing used peripheral blood mononuclear cells (PBMCs), obtained at new diagnosis, from a patient treated with antithyroid drugs. The sequence was obtained from a female donor with Graves disease. This rearrangement joins TRBV20-1 to TRBJ2-1; a possible D gene is TRBD1 (6 bases). Here the CDR3 reads CSAGPFQDRRRGEQFF. The DNA of the CDR3 is TGCAGTGCTGGACCCTTCCAGGACAGACGCAGGGGTGAGCAGTTCTTC.